A single sample is the source of the 30 T cell receptor beta chains below, sequenced in a study of OX40 agonist ivuxolimab in advanced cancers. Library construction relied on the immunoSEQ multiplex PCR assay. TCRdb holds this immuneACCESS table with in-frame rearrangements only. Some clones are missing; in checked studies, unresolved V genes explain under half, and the rest has no known cause. Present in this sample are 41,000 or so clones, around 85% of which were seen just once. 2.5% to 3% of the sample is taken by the ten largest. Sequenced here: CD4+ or CD8+ T cells sorted from blood, sampled in a trial of the OX40 agonist ivuxolimab. These receptors were taken from an adult with an advanced solid tumor such as melanoma, head and neck, liver or kidney cancer.

This sequence joins TRBV5-8 and TRBJ1-5, with D tentatively TRBD1 (5 bases). The length of the CDR3 is 13 residues. Deletions cut 4 bases from V and 7 bases from J, with 12 bases between. Per the germline V gene, CDR1 is SGHTS and CDR2 is YDEGEE. The CDR3 region is CASSPGYRQPQHF. DNA of the CDR3: TGTGCCAGCAGCCCAGGGTATCGACAGCCCCAGCATTTT.

This chain links TRBV4-2 with TRBJ2-5; 12 bases match TRBD2. Germline V gives CDR1 LGHNA, CDR2 YNFKEQ. The CDR3 is 15 amino acids. With 1 base clipped from V and 5 bases from J, the junction kept 2 bases outside the gene matches. The CDR3 loop reads CASSQGLAGEETQYF. The CDR3 DNA is TGTGCCAGCAGCCAAGGACTAGCGGGAGAGGAGACCCAGTACTTC.

In nucleotides, the CDR3 is TGTGCCAGCAGCCAAGCTACAGGGGGCAGGGACGAGCAGTACTTC. This sequence encodes CASSQATGGRDEQYF. The rearrangement links TRBV14 to TRBJ2-7, with 9 bases identical to TRBD1. The length of the CDR3 is 15 residues. Per germline, CDR1 SGHDN and CDR2 FVKESK. The junction had 6 bases not matched to a gene; V was cut back by 1 base and J by 5 bases.

This chain links TRBV4-1 with TRBJ2-3; 8 nucleotides match TRBD2. The germline CDR1 and CDR2 sequences are MGHRA and YSYEKL. The length of the CDR3 is 15 residues. With 0 bases clipped from V and 5 bases from J, the junction kept 4 bases outside the gene matches. The CDR3, as DNA: TGCGCCAGCAGCCAAGACGTAGCGGGAATAGATACGCAGTATTTT. It codes for CASSQDVAGIDTQYF.

The chain has TRBV9 and TRBJ1-4; D is uncertain. This CDR3 is 14 amino acids long. CDR1 and CDR2 (germline): SGDLS, YYNGEE. Trimming took 5 bases from V and 6 from J, leaving 14 bases between them. This CDR3 reads CASSSDVHDEKLFF. The CDR3 DNA sequence: TGTGCCAGCAGTTCGGACGTTCATGATGAAAAACTGTTTTTT.

This sequence joins TRBV5-4 and TRBJ2-1; a weak D match, TRBD2 (6 bases). CDR1 is SGHNT, CDR2 YYREEE, per germline (reference sequence). Trimming took off 4 bases at V and 4 bases at J, with 15 bases between the two ends. The CDR3 spans 15 residues. For the CDR3, the DNA is TGTGCCAGCAGCCCGGGGGTGGGGGTTTACAATGAGCAGTTCTTC. Amino acid sequence: CASSPGVGVYNEQFF.

In this sample, this clone turned up once. The chain has TRBV11-1 and TRBJ2-1; D is perhaps TRBD1 (5 bases). Per the germline V gene, CDR1 is SGHAT and CDR2 is FQDESV (reference sequence). This CDR3 spans 15 amino acids. The ends were cut back, 4 bases at V and 0 bases at J, with 10 bases in the middle. CDR3 residues: CASSSRQSSYNEQFF. The CDR3 DNA is TGTGCCAGCAGCTCCCGACAGAGCTCCTACAATGAGCAGTTCTTC.

The CDR3 DNA is TGTGCCAGCAGTGCTACAGGGGCACGATTTGAGAACACTGAAGCTTTCTTT. Amino acid sequence: CASSATGARFENTEAFF. The chain recombines TRBV28 with TRBJ1-1, with TRBD1 identical over 7 bases. This CDR3 comprises 17 residues. V lost 5 bases and J lost 1; bases outside the gene matches: 13. The germline V gene has CDR1 MDHEN and CDR2 SYDVKM.

This clone showed up just once. This chain uses TRBV30 with TRBJ2-2; possible D gene TRBD1, 5 bases. The CDR3 runs 15 residues. With 0 bases removed from V and 4 bases from J, the gap between germline ends came to 12 bases. Per the germline V gene, CDR1 is GTSNPN and CDR2 is SVGIG (reference sequence). The CDR3 loop reads CAWSVWGAGTGELFF. CDR3 nucleotides: TGTGCCTGGAGTGTATGGGGCGCAGGCACCGGGGAGCTGTTTTTT.

V and J are TRBV28 and TRBJ2-7; 7 nucleotides agree with TRBD1. Germline V CDR1 and CDR2: MDHEN, SYDVKM. The CDR3 runs to 12 residues. V was pared by 6 bases and J by 10 bases, with 9 bases of the junction left unmatched. The CDR3 region has the DNA TGTGCCAGCAGAACAACAGGGGACACACAGTACTTC. It encodes CASRTTGDTQYF.

The chain recombines TRBV15 with TRBJ1-6; TRBD1 matches 7 bases. Germline lookup yields CDR1 LNHNV and CDR2 YYDKDF (reference sequence). The J segment lost 6 bases and the V segment lost 3 bases, leaving 5 bases of the junction unmatched. This CDR3 comprises 15 residues. The chain's CDR3 is CATSRGRDSNSPLHF. In DNA, the CDR3 is TGTGCCACCAGCAGGGGAAGGGACAGTAATTCACCCCTCCACTTT.

The chain uses TRBV11-3 and TRBJ2-7, with D perhaps TRBD2 (6 bases). Germline V CDR1 and CDR2: SGHNT, YENEEA. CDR3 size: 12 residues. Deletions cut 8 bases from V and 6 bases from J, with 14 bases between. CDR3 DNA: TGTGCCAGCTCGACTAGTTGGCGCGAGCAGTACTTC. This gives the protein CASSTSWREQYF.

The chain joins TRBV5-6 to TRBJ1-2, with no clear D. Trimming stripped 0 bases from V and 4 bases from J, with 10 bases between. Per germline, CDR1 SGHDT and CDR2 YYEEEE. The CDR3 consists of 14 residues. CDR3 bases: TGTGCCAGCAGCTTGGGGCTGGAGAGCTATGGCTACACCTTC. Protein sequence: CASSLGLESYGYTF.

V is TRBV18 and J is TRBJ1-1, with a possible D match to TRBD1 (6 bases). Looked up from germline, CDR1 is KGHSH and CDR2 is LQKENI. V shed 6 bases and J shed 7 bases, with 21 bases lying between them. The CDR3 spans 15 residues. In nucleotides, the CDR3 is TGTGCCAGCTCCACCTGGGCGGGGGGCAAGGATGAAGCTTTCTTT. Its translation: CASSTWAGGKDEAFF.

This rearrangement joins TRBV5-4 to TRBJ2-5, with a tentative D call TRBD2 (6 bases). The DNA end lines up better with TRBJ2-7; the J call may be wrong. Germline-derived CDR1 and CDR2 are SGHNT and YYREEE (reference sequence). This CDR3 comprises 12 residues. As DNA, the CDR3 is TGTGCCAGCAGCCGAGGAGGGAACGAGCAGTACTTC. This gives the protein CASSRGGNEQYF.

V is TRBV10-1 and J is TRBJ2-1; 14 bases line up with TRBD2. The V and J ends lost 3 bases and 9 bases, in that order; junction bases with no gene match: 4. The CDR3 runs to 15 residues. Germline assignment: CDR1 WNHNN and CDR2 SYGVQD (reference sequence). CDR3 DNA: TGCGCCAGCAGTGACGGGACTAGCGGGAGTGGTGAGCAGTTCTTC. Protein: CASSDGTSGSGEQFF.

The chain uses TRBV6-5 and TRBJ1-6, with no clear D. CDR3 length: 16 residues. V gave up 0 bases and J gave up 5 bases, with 11 bases separating them. CDR1 MNHEY and CDR2 SVGAGI come from the germline V gene. CDR3 loop: CASSYSAWVHNSPLHF. In DNA form, the CDR3 reads TGTGCCAGCAGTTACTCTGCCTGGGTTCATAATTCACCCCTCCACTTT.

V is TRBV20-1 and J is TRBJ2-1; D not resolved. This CDR3 spans 11 amino acids. V was shortened by 3 bases and J by 12 bases, with 12 bases between the two germline ends. The V gene's germline CDR1 is DFQATT and CDR2 SNEGSKA (reference sequence). CDR3 DNA sequence: TGCAGTGCTAGTTCGTTGGTCGGGCAGTTCTTC. It is translated as CSASSLVGQFF.

This rearrangement joins TRBV10-3 to TRBJ1-2; D is uncertain. CDR3 length: 13 residues. Germline V gene sequence: CDR1 ENHRY, CDR2 SYGVKD. Trimming cost V 7 bases and J 3 bases, with 12 bases left between them. The CDR3 reads CAIKEHGDYGYTF. The CDR3, as DNA: TGTGCCATCAAGGAGCACGGGGACTATGGCTACACCTTC.

The chain recombines TRBV18 with TRBJ2-3; TRBD2 matches at 10 bases. The germline V gene has CDR1 KGHSH and CDR2 LQKENI. Trimming cost V 6 bases and J 2 bases; bases outside gene matches: 5. The CDR3 extends over 15 amino acids. The CDR3 DNA is TGTGCCAGCTCTCTTGGACTAGCGGACACAGATACGCAGTATTTT. This encodes CASSLGLADTDTQYF.

This clone was recorded only once. The genes are TRBV18 and TRBJ2-7, with a possible D match to TRBD1 (6 bases). The CDR3 runs 15 residues. Germline V gene data show CDR1 as KGHSH and CDR2 as LQKENI. With 4 bases removed from V and 2 bases from J, the gap between germline ends came to 15 bases. DNA of the CDR3: TGTGCCAGCTCACAGGGGGACGGATACCCCTACGAGCAGTACTTC. As protein: CASSQGDGYPYEQYF.

This chain uses TRBV6-6 with TRBJ1-2; 7 nucleotides align to TRBD1. This CDR3 has 13 residues. Per the germline V gene, CDR1 is MNHNY and CDR2 is SVGAGI (reference sequence). The junction had 8 bases not matched to a gene; V was cut back by 9 bases and J by 4 bases. The CDR3 bases are TGTGCCAGTGAACGTCAGGGGGGCTATGGCTACACCTTC. Encoded protein: CASERQGGYGYTF.

The V gene is TRBV10-1, the J gene TRBJ2-3; no reliable D call. CDR1 and CDR2 from the germline V gene are WNHNN and SYGVQD (reference sequence). CDR3 length: 14 residues. The V end lost 0 bases, the J end lost 5 bases, and 9 bases lay between the germline ends. CDR3: CASSESSSIDTQYF. In DNA, the CDR3 is TGCGCCAGCAGTGAGTCCTCTTCAATAGATACGCAGTATTTT.

The rearrangement links TRBV2 to TRBJ2-1; D unclear. CDR1 SNHLY and CDR2 FYNNEI come from the germline V gene. With 8 bases removed from V and 4 bases from J, the gap between germline ends came to 6 bases. The CDR3 has 11 residues. The CDR3: CASGRYNEQFF. In nucleotides, the CDR3 is TGTGCCAGCGGGCGGTACAATGAGCAGTTCTTC.

In this sample, this clone turned up a few times. The chain employs TRBV5-6 and TRBJ2-5; D not resolved. V gave up 2 bases and J gave up 3 bases, with 8 bases separating them. The germline V gene encodes CDR1 SGHDT and CDR2 YYEEEE. The CDR3 runs to 13 residues. The CDR3 reads CASSFRREETQYF. The CDR3 DNA is TGTGCCAGCAGCTTTAGAAGGGAAGAGACCCAGTACTTC.

This chain connects TRBV10-3 to TRBJ2-2, with 10 bases matching TRBD2. Germline CDR1 is ENHRY and CDR2 is SYGVKD. V lost 3 bases to trimming and J lost 6 bases; unmatched junction nucleotides: 4. The CDR3 is 15 residues long. CDR3 DNA sequence: TGTGCCATCAGTGACAGGCTAGCGGGAGCCGGGGAGCTGTTTTTT. As protein: CAISDRLAGAGELFF.

The gene calls are TRBV11-3 and TRBJ2-3; TRBD2 aligns across 15 bases. The germline CDR1 and CDR2 sequences are SGHNT and YENEEA. The CDR3 length is 17 residues. The ends lost 6 bases at V and 4 bases at J; junction bases unmatched: 8. CDR3 in DNA: TGTGCCAGCAGTTACTCCGGGACTAGCGGGGGGCCAGATACGCAGTATTTT. It specifies CASSYSGTSGGPDTQYF.

The chain uses TRBV28 and TRBJ2-2; no definite D call. Trimming took 2 bases from V and 7 from J, leaving 2 bases between them. Germline V CDR1 and CDR2: MDHEN, SYDVKM. The CDR3 consists of 11 residues. CDR3 bases: TGTGCCAGCAGTTTAAGCGGGGAGCTGTTTTTT. As protein: CASSLSGELFF.

The chain is built from TRBV19 and TRBJ2-2; 10 bases line up with TRBD2. Per germline, CDR1 LNHDA and CDR2 SQIVND (reference sequence). The CDR3 covers 14 residues. With V trimmed by 5 bases and J by 6 bases, 3 bases remained unmatched. In DNA form, the CDR3 reads TGTGCCAGTAGTTACAGCGGGAGGGCCGGGGAGCTGTTTTTT. Translated: CASSYSGRAGELFF.

The V and J genes are TRBV12-5 and TRBJ2-3, with 10 bases identical to TRBD2. Unmatched junction bases numbered 8, after V lost 5 bases and J lost 0 bases. This CDR3 is built from 17 residues. Germline V lookup: CDR1 LGHNT, CDR2 FRNRAP. CDR3 sequence (DNA): TGTGCTAGTGGTCACCCCGTGACTAGCGGGAGCACAGATACGCAGTATTTT. Its protein product is CASGHPVTSGSTDTQYF. Supplemented by reference TRBV12-5 and TRBJ2-3, the full variable domain reads DARVTQTPRHKVTEMGQEVTMRCQPILGHNTVFWYRQTMMQGLELLAYFRNRAPLDDSGMPKDRFSAEMPDATLATLKIQPSEPRDSAVYFCASGHPVTSGSTDTQYFGPGTRLTVL.